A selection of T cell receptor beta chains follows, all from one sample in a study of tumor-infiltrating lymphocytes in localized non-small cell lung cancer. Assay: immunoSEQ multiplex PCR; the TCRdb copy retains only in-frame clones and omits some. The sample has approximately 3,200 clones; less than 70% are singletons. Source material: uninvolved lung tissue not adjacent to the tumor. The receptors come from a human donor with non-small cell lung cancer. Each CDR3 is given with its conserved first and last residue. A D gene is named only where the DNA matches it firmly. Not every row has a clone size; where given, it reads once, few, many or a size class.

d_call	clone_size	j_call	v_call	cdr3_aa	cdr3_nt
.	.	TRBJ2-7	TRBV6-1	CASSEANYEQYF	TGTGCCAGCAGTGAGGCTAACTACGAGCAGTACTTC
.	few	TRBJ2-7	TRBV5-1	CASSLEYDRSGEQYF	TGCGCCAGCAGCTTGGAATACGACAGGTCTGGCGAGCAGTACTTC
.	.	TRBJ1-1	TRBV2	CASSGHTEAFF	TGTGCCAGCAGCGGGCACACTGAAGCTTTCTTT
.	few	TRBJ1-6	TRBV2	CASQGGSYNSPLHF	TGTGCCAGCCAGGGTGGCTCCTATAATTCACCCCTCCACTTT
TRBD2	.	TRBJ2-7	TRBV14	CASSPPGTSGTGEQYF	TGTGCCAGCAGCCCGCCTGGGACTAGCGGGACCGGGGAGCAGTACTTC
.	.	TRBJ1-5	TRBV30	CAWGGGQPQHF	TGTGCCTGGGGCGGGGGCCAGCCCCAGCATTTT
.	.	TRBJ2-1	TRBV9	CASSSNEQFF	TGTGCCTCCAGCTCCAATGAGCAGTTCTTC
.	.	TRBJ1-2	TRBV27	CASRVYGYTF	TGTGCCAGCAGAGTATATGGCTACACCTTC
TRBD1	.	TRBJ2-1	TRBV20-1	CSALAGTGLLF	TGCAGTGCGTTGGCCGGGACAGGGCTTCTCTTC
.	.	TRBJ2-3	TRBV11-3	CASSLGGGPKDTQYF	TGTGCCAGCAGCTTAGGTGGGGGGCCAAAGGATACGCAGTATTTT
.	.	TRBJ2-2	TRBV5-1	CASSRTDRSTGELFF	TGCGCCAGCAGCCGGACCGACAGAAGCACCGGGGAGCTGTTTTTT
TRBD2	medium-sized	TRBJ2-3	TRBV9	CASSGGTSGLTDTQYF	TGTGCCAGCAGCGGGGGGACTAGCGGGCTAACAGATACGCAGTATTTT
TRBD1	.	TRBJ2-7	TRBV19	CASSQDRAYGEQYF	TGTGCCAGTAGTCAAGACAGGGCCTATGGGGAGCAGTACTTC
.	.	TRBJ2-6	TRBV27	CASSLVGAGANVLTF	TGTGCCAGCAGTTTAGTAGGTGCTGGGGCCAACGTCCTGACTTTC
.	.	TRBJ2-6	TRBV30	CAWSEGSSGRSGANVLTF	TGTGCCTGGAGCGAAGGGAGTAGCGGCCGCTCTGGGGCCAACGTCCTGACTTTC
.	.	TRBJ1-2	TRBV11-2	CASSLDRQGDGYTF	TGTGCCAGCAGCTTAGACAGGCAGGGTGATGGCTACACCTTC
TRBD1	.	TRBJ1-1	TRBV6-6	CASSFGQGRTEAFF	TGTGCCAGCAGTTTCGGACAGGGGAGAACTGAAGCTTTCTTT
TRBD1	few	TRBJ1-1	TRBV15	CATRQGQMNTEAFF	TGTGCCACCAGACAGGGACAGATGAACACTGAAGCTTTCTTT
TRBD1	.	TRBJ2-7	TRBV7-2	CASSLASQGVDEQYF	TGTGCCAGCAGCTTAGCGTCACAGGGGGTGGACGAGCAGTACTTC
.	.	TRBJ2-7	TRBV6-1	CASSAGQGYGEQYF	TGTGCCAGCAGTGCGGGGCAGGGGTATGGCGAGCAGTACTTC
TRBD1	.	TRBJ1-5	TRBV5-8	CASSLGQGENQPQHF	TGTGCCAGCAGCTTGGGGCAGGGGGAAAATCAGCCCCAGCATTTT